Below, 8 T cell receptor beta chains from the same sample are listed, as sequenced in a study of T cell repertoires in cytomegalovirus infection. From the reads, TCRdb called clonotypes with MiXCR, one entry per CDR3 protein. The sample carries about 260,000 distinct CDR3 sequences, roughly an eighth recorded once. Input material: PBMCs. These receptors were taken from a human donor in good health (CMV status not recorded). Some clones in this sample may be carry-over from other donors' samples.

The chain combines TRBV19 with TRBJ1-5; TRBD1 is a possible D gene (5 bases). The CDR3 is made up of 15 amino acids. Trimming took 2 bases from V and 2 from J, leaving 10 bases between them. The germline V gene encodes CDR1 LNHDA and CDR2 SQIVND (reference sequence). This chain's CDR3 is CASSIRGTGNQPQHF. The CDR3 DNA reads as TGTGCCAGTAGTATACGGGGGACGGGCAATCAGCCCCAGCATTTT. The full variable domain, with the rest looked up from reference TRBV19 and TRBJ1-5, is DGGITQSPKYLFRKEGQNVTLSCEQNLNHDAMYWYRQDPGQGLRLIYYSQIVNDFQKGDIAEGYSVSREKKESFPLTVTSAQKNPTAFYLCASSIRGTGNQPQHFGDGTRLSIL.

There are many counts of this clonotype. This rearrangement joins TRBV7-2 to TRBJ2-7; D is tentatively TRBD1 or TRBD2 (5 bases each). V was trimmed by 1 base and J by 0 bases, leaving 10 bases between them. CDR1 and CDR2 from the germline V gene are SGHTA and FQGNSA. This CDR3 is built from 15 residues. The CDR3 here is CASSLGGAPSYEQYF. The CDR3 region has the DNA TGTGCCAGCAGCTTAGGAGGGGCGCCCTCCTACGAGCAGTACTTC.

This clonotype came up a few times. The chain uses TRBV29-1 and TRBJ1-1; 7 bases are a match to TRBD1. Germline V gene data show CDR1 as SQVTM and CDR2 as ANQGSEA. CDR3 length: 12 amino acids. V dropped 4 bases and J dropped 4; count of bases not matched to a gene: 3. As DNA, the CDR3 is TGCAGCGTTGGTCCAGGGGGCACTGAAGCTTTCTTT. This codes for CSVGPGGTEAFF.

This chain uses TRBV24-1 with TRBJ1-1; D ambiguous. Between the trimmed V and J ends, which lost 7 bases and 1 base, there was a span of 9 bases. Germline lookup yields CDR1 KGHDR and CDR2 SFDVKD. The CDR3 sequence is 13 residues long. The CDR3: CATRERPNTEAFF. CDR3 nucleotide sequence: TGTGCCACCAGAGAGAGGCCGAACACTGAAGCTTTCTTT.

This clonotype was counted many times. V and J are TRBV7-2 and TRBJ1-1; no clear D. The ends were cut back, 0 bases at V and 11 bases at J, with 10 bases in the middle. CDR3 size: 12 residues. Per germline, CDR1 SGHTA and CDR2 FQGNSA. The CDR3 coding sequence is TGTGCCAGCAGCTTAGCGCGGTCCTGGGCTTTCTTT. Translating it yields CASSLARSWAFF.

The chain combines TRBV28 with TRBJ1-2, with D unresolved. CDR3 length: 13 residues. With 8 bases removed from V and 3 bases from J, the gap between germline ends came to 13 bases. Germline V gene sequence: CDR1 MDHEN, CDR2 SYDVKM. The CDR3 DNA sequence: TGTGCCAGCTCCACCCAGCGGTACTATGGCTACACCTTC. It codes for CASSTQRYYGYTF.

This clonotype has a handful of counts. The chain couples TRBV29-1 to TRBJ1-2, with a weak D call TRBD1 (6 bases). The V end lost 2 bases, the J end lost 0 bases, and 13 bases lay between the germline ends. This CDR3 contains 15 residues. Looked up from germline, CDR1 is SQVTM and CDR2 is ANQGSEA. DNA for the CDR3: TGCAGCGTTGAACCGACAGGCTATACTAACTATGGCTACACCTTC. Translation gives CSVEPTGYTNYGYTF.

This clonotype was seen a few times. CDR3 bases: TGTGCCAGCAAATGGCAGGGCGGGGAGTACTTC. Amino acid sequence: CASKWQGGEYF. The chain is built from TRBV2 and TRBJ2-7; TRBD2 is a possible D gene (6 bases). V lost 7 bases and J lost 11, with 15 bases in between. The CDR3 length is 11 residues. Germline V gene data show CDR1 as SNHLY and CDR2 as FYNNEI.